These 21 T cell receptor beta chains came from one sample sequenced in a study of identifying expanded T cells in peripheral blood. The protocol was immunoSEQ multiplex PCR, while the TCRdb copy is restricted to in-frame clones and leaves out a portion. In the table there are approximately 110,000 clones, less than 90% of which are singletons. Sequencing was performed on blood. The receptors derive from a person between 18 and 75 years old in good health.

The chain has TRBV10-2 and TRBJ1-5; D is uncertain. The CDR3 totals 14 residues. The germline gives CDR1 WSHSY, CDR2 SAAADI. V was pared by 6 bases and J by 0 bases, with 9 bases between. The CDR3 here is CASRVIDSNQPQHF. CDR3 nucleotides: TGCGCCAGCAGGGTAATAGATAGCAATCAGCCCCAGCATTTT.

This clone was seen only once. The chain joins TRBV5-3 to TRBJ2-2, with D hard to call. TRBV5-3 is recorded as an ORF, its role being uncertain. This CDR3 region has 14 residues. Trimming pared 1 base from V and 0 bases from J, leaving 4 bases between. DNA of the CDR3: TGTGCCAGAAGCTTGAGAACGAACACCGGGGAGCTGTTTTTT. It is translated as CARSLRTNTGELFF.

The chain has TRBV7-9 and TRBJ2-5; 7 nucleotides agree with TRBD1. Germline CDR1 reads SEHNR; CDR2 reads FQNEAQ (reference sequence). V was pared by 3 bases and J by 4 bases, with 5 bases of the junction left unmatched. The CDR3 covers 14 residues. The CDR3 spells CASSFRTGGETQYF. DNA of the CDR3: TGTGCCAGCAGCTTCCGGACAGGAGGAGAGACCCAGTACTTC.

This clone was observed a handful of times. V usage is TRBV18 and J usage is TRBJ1-6; D unclear. V was pared by 1 base and J by 5 bases, with 3 bases between. Per germline, CDR1 KGHSH and CDR2 LQKENI. The CDR3 spans 13 residues. The CDR3 DNA reads TGTGCCAGCTCACCACTAAATAATTCACCCCTCCACTTT. Amino acids: CASSPLNNSPLHF.

The chain employs TRBV6-6 and TRBJ2-5, with a possible D match to TRBD1 (6 bases). The length of the CDR3 is 14 residues. Trimming stripped 2 bases from V and 0 bases from J, with 7 bases between. Germline loops: CDR1 MNHNY, CDR2 SVGAGI (reference sequence). The chain's CDR3 is CASSYGQYQETQYF. The DNA of the CDR3 is TGTGCCAGCAGTTACGGACAGTACCAAGAGACCCAGTACTTC.

The DNA for the CDR3 is TGCAGCGGACTAGCGGGGGGCACAGATACGCAGTATTTT. Its translation: CSGLAGGTDTQYF. This chain connects TRBV29-1 to TRBJ2-3, with 12 bases that match TRBD2. The V gene end was trimmed by 7 bases and the J gene end by 1 base; junction bases not matched to a gene: 0. The CDR3 loop spans 13 amino acids. Germline V CDR1 and CDR2: SQVTM, ANQGSEA.

This sequence joins TRBV30 and TRBJ1-2; D gene unclear. Germline CDR1 reads GTSNPN; CDR2 reads SVGIG (reference sequence). The length of the CDR3 is 12 residues. The germline V and J ends were trimmed by 0 bases and 5 bases, with 7 bases remaining between them. Here the CDR3 reads CAWSVTGYGYTF. CDR3 DNA: TGTGCCTGGAGTGTAACGGGGTATGGCTACACCTTC. The variable domain in full, with the rest retrieved from reference TRBV30 and TRBJ1-2, is SQTIHQWPATLVQPVGSPLSLECTVEGTSNPNLYWYRQAAGRGLQLLFYSVGIGQISSEVPQNLSASRPQDRQFILSSKKLLLSDSGFYLCAWSVTGYGYTFGSGTRLTVV.

This clone was recorded a few times. The rearrangement links TRBV5-1 to TRBJ2-5; D is unresolved. V lost 5 bases, J lost 3 bases, and 14 bases lay in between. Looked up from germline, CDR1 is SGHRS and CDR2 is YFSETQ. The CDR3 extends over 14 amino acids. CDR3 DNA sequence: TGCGCCAGCAGTATGTCGGGTTTTGAAGAGACCCAGTACTTC. Residues: CASSMSGFEETQYF.

The rearrangement links TRBV6-6 to TRBJ2-1, with 8 bases lining up with TRBD2. V trimming: 4 bases; J trimming: 8 bases; junction bases outside the gene matches: 7. Germline loops: CDR1 MNHNY, CDR2 SVGAGI (reference sequence). This CDR3 is built from 14 residues. CDR3 DNA sequence: TGTGCCAGCAGTTCCGGGACTAGGAGGGATGAGCAGTTCTTC. Translating it yields CASSSGTRRDEQFF.

As concerns this clone: At the DNA level, this CDR3 is encoded by other sequences in the same sample as well. The chain couples TRBV27 to TRBJ2-6; D assignment may be TRBD1 or TRBD2 (5 bases each). The germline V gene has CDR1 MNHEY and CDR2 SMNVEV (reference sequence). Trimming left V 9 bases short and J 4 bases short, with 13 bases between. The CDR3 has 14 amino acids. The DNA for the CDR3 is TGTGCCAGTACGAGGGGTGCCGGGGCCAACGTCCTGACTTTC. It yields the protein CASTRGAGANVLTF. Based on the CDR3 plus reference TRBV27 and TRBJ2-6, the full variable domain is EAQVTQNPRYLITVTGKKLTVTCSQNMNHEYMSWYRQDPGLGLRQIYYSMNVEVTDKGDVPEGYKVSRKEKRNFPLILESPSPNQTSLYFCASTRGAGANVLTFGAGSRLTVL.

The V and J genes are TRBV18 and TRBJ1-2, with TRBD1 matching 9 bases. This CDR3 is built from 15 residues. Trimming at V came to 4 bases and at J to 6 bases, leaving 9 bases not matched to a gene. The germline V gene has CDR1 KGHSH and CDR2 LQKENI. The CDR3, as DNA: TGTGCCAGCTCACTAAGCCAGGGACAGGGTGATGGCTACACCTTC. Amino acids: CASSLSQGQGDGYTF. Full variable domain (missing parts from reference TRBV18 and TRBJ1-2): NAGVMQNPRHLVRRRGQEARLRCSPMKGHSHVYWYRQLPEEGLKFMVYLQKENIIDESGMPKERFSAEFPKEGPSILRIQQVVRGDSAAYFCASSLSQGQGDGYTFGSGTRLTVV.

The chain employs TRBV18 and TRBJ1-2; TRBD1 aligns across 9 bases. V lost 3 bases and J lost 4; bases outside the gene matches: 12. CDR3 size: 17 residues. Germline CDR1 reads KGHSH; CDR2 reads LQKENI. CDR3 region: CASSPTLDRGSTYGYTF. The CDR3 nucleotides are TGTGCCAGCTCACCGACCTTGGACAGGGGCTCGACCTATGGCTACACCTTC.

The chain carries TRBV18 and TRBJ2-7; D is uncertain. The CDR3 is made up of 12 amino acids. In germline, CDR1 is KGHSH, CDR2 LQKENI. Trimming stripped 3 bases from V and 3 bases from J, with 6 bases between. CDR3 loop: CASSPGNYEQYF. The CDR3 nucleotides read TGTGCCAGCTCACCGGGGAACTACGAGCAGTACTTC.

This chain links TRBV18 with TRBJ2-1, with 10 bases identical to TRBD2. The CDR3 has 15 amino acids. Losses at the gene ends were 5 bases for V and 4 bases for J; bases not matched to a gene: 5. Germline-derived CDR1 and CDR2 are KGHSH and LQKENI. The CDR3 spells CASSSTSGVYNEQFF. The CDR3 DNA sequence: TGTGCCAGCTCATCCACTAGCGGGGTATACAATGAGCAGTTCTTC.

The chain has TRBV19 and TRBJ1-2; D gene ambiguous. This CDR3 spans 16 amino acids. Trimming left V 7 bases short and J 4 bases short, with 22 bases between. Germline V gene lookup returns CDR1 LNHDA and CDR2 SQIVND (reference sequence). The CDR3, as DNA: TGTGCCAGTACCAGATCAGACCGAGGCCTCCTCTATGGCTACACCTTC. Protein: CASTRSDRGLLYGYTF.

This rearrangement joins TRBV7-9 to TRBJ1-2; 7 bases line up with TRBD1. Germline loops: CDR1 SEHNR, CDR2 FQNEAQ (reference sequence). The CDR3 is made up of 14 amino acids. With V trimmed by 3 bases and J by 4 bases, 5 bases remained unmatched. CDR3: CASSLAGGVYGYTF. CDR3 bases: TGTGCCAGCAGCTTGGCAGGGGGGGTCTATGGCTACACCTTC. Together with reference TRBV7-9 and TRBJ1-2, the CDR3 gives the full variable domain: DTGVSQNPRHKITKRGQNVTFRCDPISEHNRLYWYRQTLGQGPEFLTYFQNEAQLEKSRLLSDRFSAERPKGSFSTLEIQRTEQGDSAMYLCASSLAGGVYGYTFGSGTRLTVV.

Written as DNA, the CDR3 is TGTGCCAGCAGCTTGTTTGGGAATGTGGGCAGTGGTGGCTACACCTTC. The encoded protein is CASSLFGNVGSGGYTF. The chain carries TRBV4-2 and TRBJ1-2, with D hard to call. V dropped 5 bases and J dropped 7 bases, with 23 bases sitting between them. This CDR3 comprises 16 residues. CDR1 is LGHNA, CDR2 YNFKEQ, per germline.

V and J are TRBV29-1 and TRBJ2-1, with a tentative D call TRBD1 (6 bases). The germline V gene encodes CDR1 SQVTM and CDR2 ANQGSEA. Deletions cut 7 bases from V and 9 bases from J, with 13 bases between. CDR3 size: 11 residues. CDR3 protein: CSAGQFGEQFF. The CDR3 DNA reads as TGCAGCGCCGGACAGTTCGGTGAGCAGTTCTTC.

A single count supports this clone. CDR3 amino acids: CASSLAAVETQYF. CDR3 nucleotide sequence: TGCGCCAGCAGCTTGGCTGCGGTAGAGACCCAGTACTTC. The chain joins TRBV5-1 to TRBJ2-5; D remains unclear. The CDR3 runs 13 residues. Germline V CDR1 and CDR2: SGHRS, YFSETQ. The V end lost 0 bases, the J end lost 4 bases, and 7 bases lay between the germline ends. The full variable domain, rest sourced from reference TRBV5-1 and TRBJ2-5, is KAGVTQTPRYLIKTRGQQVTLSCSPISGHRSVSWYQQTPGQGLQFLFEYFSETQRNKGNFPGRFSGRQFSNSRSEMNVSTLELGDSALYLCASSLAAVETQYFGPGTRLLVL.

The chain joins TRBV18 to TRBJ2-7, with D uncertain. The CDR3 sequence is 14 residues long. Germline assignment: CDR1 KGHSH and CDR2 LQKENI. Trimming cost V 6 bases and J 0 bases, with 12 bases left between them. CDR3 amino acids: CASSNSLSSYEQYF. DNA of the CDR3: TGTGCCAGCTCCAATTCTTTGAGCTCCTACGAGCAGTACTTC.

The chain employs TRBV11-3 and TRBJ2-2; 11 nucleotides line up with TRBD1. Germline lookup yields CDR1 SGHNT and CDR2 YENEEA. Germline trimming cut 5 bases from V and 5 bases from J; bases unmatched to any gene: 7. The CDR3 contains 16 residues. CDR3 sequence: CASSPSGTGGTGELFF. CDR3 bases: TGTGCCAGCAGCCCTTCCGGGACAGGGGGTACCGGGGAGCTGTTTTTT.